A selection of T cell receptor beta chains follows, all from one sample in a study of blood T cells in healthy people across ages. TCRdb reprocessed the 5' RACE reads with MiXCR, giving one entry per CDR3 protein. The sample includes roughly 1.5 million distinct CDR3 sequences, 35% to 45% seen only once; the top ten take just over 4%. The sample consisted of blood. The source is a woman aged 18-30 years in good health. Each CDR3 is given with its conserved first and last residue. A D gene is named only where the DNA matches it firmly. Some rows have no size entry. The others give once, few or many, or a class for an expanded clone.

>.|15|.|TRBV4-2|TRBJ2-7
TGTGCCAGCAGCCAAGACAGGGAGGTGGGTACCGAGCAGTACTTC
CASSQDREVGTEQYF
>.|15|.|TRBV10-3|TRBJ2-7
TGTGCCATCAGTGATTTGGAGGGCCAATCCTACGAGCAGTACTTC
CAISDLEGQSYEQYF
>.|15|.|TRBV7-8|TRBJ2-1
TGTGCCAGCAGCTCTCCCAGGATTTCCTACAATGAGCAGTTCTTC
CASSSPRISYNEQFF
>few|16|.|TRBV5-1|TRBJ2-1
TGCGTCAGCACACCCTTCGAGGGAAGCTCCTACAATGAGCAGTTCTTC
CVSTPFEGSSYNEQFF
>.|15|.|TRBV20-1|TRBJ2-1
TGCAGTGCTAGAGTTCTGGCGTCGAGTTCCTATGAGCAGTTCTTC
CSARVLASSSYEQFF
>.|14|.|TRBV30|TRBJ1-6
TGTGCCTGGAGTGTACAAAGTAATAATTCACCCCTCCACTTT
CAWSVQSNNSPLHF
>.|16|.|TRBV6-6|TRBJ2-7
TGTGCCAGCAGTTCTGACGCAGGGATAAGGTCCTACGAGCAGTACTTC
CASSSDAGIRSYEQYF
>once|14|.|TRBV20-1|TRBJ2-1
TGCAGTGCCCCACGGGACAAGGCGGGGAATGAGCAGTTCTTC
CSAPRDKAGNEQFF
>.|18|TRBD1|TRBV6-8|TRBJ1-5
TGTGCCAGCAGTTACACTCGGACAGGGACTTATAGCAATCAGCCCCAGCATTTT
CASSYTRTGTYSNQPQHF
>few|16|.|TRBV7-9|TRBJ2-1
TGTGCCAGCAGCTCTGACTCCTCTTATGTATACAATGAGCAGTTCTTC
CASSSDSSYVYNEQFF
>few|14|.|TRBV6-4|TRBJ1-2
TGTGCCAGCAGTGACTATCCCGGGGCGCTTGGCTACACCTTC
CASSDYPGALGYTF
>.|13|.|TRBV20-1|TRBJ1-1
TGCAGTGCTAGAGGGGACATGAACACTGAACCTTTCTTT
CSARGDMNTEPFF
>many|11|.|TRBV6-5|TRBJ1-4
TGTGCCAGCAGCGCAAATGAAAAACTGTTTTTT
CASSANEKLFF
>.|14|.|TRBV5-1|TRBJ1-5
TGCGCCAGCAGCCCCATAGGGAGGGATCAGCCCCAGCATTTT
CASSPIGRDQPQHF
>.|13|TRBD1|TRBV2|TRBJ1-2
TGTGCCAGCACGACAGGGATCGACTATGGCTACACCTTC
CASTTGIDYGYTF
>.|15|.|TRBV28|TRBJ2-6
TGTGCCAGCAGTTTCTACAGTGGTGGGGCCAACGTCTTGACTTTC
CASSFYSGGANVLTF
>.|14|.|TRBV5-1|TRBJ1-2
TGCGCCAGCAGCTTGACAGGGTCGCGCTATGGCTACACCTTC
CASSLTGSRYGYTF
>few|13|TRBD1|TRBV6-6|TRBJ2-7
TGTGCCAGCAAGAAAGACAGGGTTAACGAGCAGTACTTC
CASKKDRVNEQYF
>once|17|.|TRBV24-1|TRBJ2-1
TGTGCCACCAGTGATTCCACCACAGGGACCTCCTACAATGAGCAGTTCTTC
CATSDSTTGTSYNEQFF
>few|13|TRBD2|TRBV28|TRBJ2-5
TGTGCCAGCAGTCAAGCGGGGGGAGAGACCCAGTACTTC
CASSQAGGETQYF
>.|19|TRBD1|TRBV28|TRBJ1-1
TGTGCCAGCAGTTTCCTAGTACAGGGGGCGAAAGGAATAGGGACTGAAGCTTTCTTT
CASSFLVQGAKGIGTEAFF
>few|15|.|TRBV4-3|TRBJ2-5
TGCGCCAGCAGCCAAGAGTGGGGGCAACGGGAGGCCCAGTACTTC
CASSQEWGQREAQYF
>.|16|.|TRBV9|TRBJ1-4
TGTGCCAGCAGCCCAATTGGAGGATCATCCGGTGAAAAACTGTTTTTT
CASSPIGGSSGEKLFF
>.|16|TRBD2|TRBV25-1|TRBJ2-1
TGTGCCAGCAGTGAACCAGGACTAGGAGTCTACAATGAGCAGTTCTTC
CASSEPGLGVYNEQFF
>.|12|.|TRBV6-2/TRBV6-3|TRBJ2-1
TGTGCCACCGCCGGGGACTACAATGAGCAGTTCTTC
CATAGDYNEQFF